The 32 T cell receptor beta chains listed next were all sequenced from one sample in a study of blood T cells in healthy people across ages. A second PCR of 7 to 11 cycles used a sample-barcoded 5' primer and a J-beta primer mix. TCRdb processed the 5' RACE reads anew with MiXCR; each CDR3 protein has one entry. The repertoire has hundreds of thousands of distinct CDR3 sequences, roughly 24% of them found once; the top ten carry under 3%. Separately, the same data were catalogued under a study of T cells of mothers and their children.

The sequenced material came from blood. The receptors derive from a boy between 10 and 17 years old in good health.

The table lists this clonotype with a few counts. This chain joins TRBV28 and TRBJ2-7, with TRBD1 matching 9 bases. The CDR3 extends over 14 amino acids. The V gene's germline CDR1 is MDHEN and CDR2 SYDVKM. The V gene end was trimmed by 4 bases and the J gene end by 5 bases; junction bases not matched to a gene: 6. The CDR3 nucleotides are TGTGCCAGCAGTTCGCTGGGACAGGGTAACGAGCAGTACTTC. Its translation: CASSSLGQGNEQYF.

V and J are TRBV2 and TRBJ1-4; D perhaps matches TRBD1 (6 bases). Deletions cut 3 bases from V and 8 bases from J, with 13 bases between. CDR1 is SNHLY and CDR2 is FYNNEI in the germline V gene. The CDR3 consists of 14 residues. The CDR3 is CASSDYRVGEKLFF. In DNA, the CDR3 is TGTGCCAGCAGTGATTACAGGGTGGGCGAAAAACTGTTTTTT.

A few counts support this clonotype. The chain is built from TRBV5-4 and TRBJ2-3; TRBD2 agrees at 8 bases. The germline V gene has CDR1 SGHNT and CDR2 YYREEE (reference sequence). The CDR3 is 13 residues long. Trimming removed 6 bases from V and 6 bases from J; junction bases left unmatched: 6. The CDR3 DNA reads TGTGCCAGCACCGGGGGGGCCGAGGATACGCAGTATTTT. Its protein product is CASTGGAEDTQYF.

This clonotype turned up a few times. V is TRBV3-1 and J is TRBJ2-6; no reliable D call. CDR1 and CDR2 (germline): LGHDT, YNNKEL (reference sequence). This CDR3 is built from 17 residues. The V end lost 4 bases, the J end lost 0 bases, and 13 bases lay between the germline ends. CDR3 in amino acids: CASSPWNGISGANVLTF. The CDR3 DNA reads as TGTGCCAGCAGCCCATGGAACGGAATCTCTGGGGCCAACGTCCTGACTTTC.

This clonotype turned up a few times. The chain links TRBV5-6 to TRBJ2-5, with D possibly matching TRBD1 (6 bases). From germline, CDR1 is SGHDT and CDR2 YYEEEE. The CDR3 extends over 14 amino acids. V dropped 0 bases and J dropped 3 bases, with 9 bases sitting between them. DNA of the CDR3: TGTGCCAGCAGCTTGGGTAGGACAGAAGAGACCCAGTACTTC. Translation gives CASSLGRTEETQYF.

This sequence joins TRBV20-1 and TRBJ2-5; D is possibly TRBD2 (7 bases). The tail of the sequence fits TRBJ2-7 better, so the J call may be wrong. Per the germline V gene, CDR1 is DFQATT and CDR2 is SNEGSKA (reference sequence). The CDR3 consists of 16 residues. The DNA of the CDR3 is TGCAGTGCTAGAGATGGGGGGGCCCCTAGCTCCTACGAGCAGTACTTC. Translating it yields CSARDGGAPSSYEQYF.

The CDR3 spells CASSYGDRVGHEQYF. DNA of the CDR3: TGTGCCAGCAGTTACGGGGACAGGGTCGGCCACGAGCAGTACTTC. This chain connects TRBV6-5 to TRBJ2-7; 9 nucleotides match TRBD1. This CDR3 is 15 amino acids long. Trimming at V came to 2 bases and at J to 5 bases, leaving 7 bases not matched to a gene. Germline CDR1 reads MNHEY; CDR2 reads SVGAGI.

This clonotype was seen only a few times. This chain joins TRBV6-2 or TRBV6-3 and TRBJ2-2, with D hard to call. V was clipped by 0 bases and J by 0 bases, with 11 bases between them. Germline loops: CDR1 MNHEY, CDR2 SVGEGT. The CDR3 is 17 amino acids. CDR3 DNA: TGTGCCAGCAGTTACTCGTGGGATTCCGCGAACACCGGGGAGCTGTTTTTT. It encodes CASSYSWDSANTGELFF.

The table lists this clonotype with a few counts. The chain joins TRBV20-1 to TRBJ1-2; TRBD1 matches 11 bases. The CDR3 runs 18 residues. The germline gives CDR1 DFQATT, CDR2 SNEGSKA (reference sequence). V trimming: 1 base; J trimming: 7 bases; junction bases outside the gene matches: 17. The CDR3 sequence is CSARVRADRGPKSSGYTF. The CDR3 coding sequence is TGCAGTGCTAGAGTGCGGGCGGACAGGGGGCCCAAGAGCTCTGGCTACACCTTC.

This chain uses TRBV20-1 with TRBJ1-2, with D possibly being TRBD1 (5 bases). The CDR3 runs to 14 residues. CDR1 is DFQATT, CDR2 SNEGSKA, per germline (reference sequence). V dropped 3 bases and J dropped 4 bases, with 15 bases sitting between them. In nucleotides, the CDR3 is TGCAGTGCTAGGGCAGGGATGGGATCCTATGGCTACACCTTC. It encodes CSARAGMGSYGYTF.

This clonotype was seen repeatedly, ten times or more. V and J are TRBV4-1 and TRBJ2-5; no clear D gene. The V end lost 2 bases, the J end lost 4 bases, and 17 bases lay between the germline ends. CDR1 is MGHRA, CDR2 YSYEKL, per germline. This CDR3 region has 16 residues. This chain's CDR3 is CASSQFQPVAGETQYF. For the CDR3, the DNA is TGCGCCAGCAGCCAATTCCAGCCAGTGGCTGGAGAGACCCAGTACTTC.

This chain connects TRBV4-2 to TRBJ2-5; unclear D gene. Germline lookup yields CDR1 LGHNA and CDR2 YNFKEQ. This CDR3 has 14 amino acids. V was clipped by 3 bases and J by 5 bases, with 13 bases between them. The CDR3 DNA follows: TGTGCCAGCAGCCAGGCTTCGCTAAGGGAGACCCAGTACTTC. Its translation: CASSQASLRETQYF.

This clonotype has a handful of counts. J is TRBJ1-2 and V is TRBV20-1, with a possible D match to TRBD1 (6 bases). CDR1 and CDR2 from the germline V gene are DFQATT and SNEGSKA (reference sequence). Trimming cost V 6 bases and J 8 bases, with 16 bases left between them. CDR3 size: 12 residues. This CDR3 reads CSASTGTVGYTF. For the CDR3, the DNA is TGCAGTGCCTCCACAGGGACCGTCGGCTACACCTTC.

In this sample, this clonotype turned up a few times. The CDR3 loop reads CASSLGPPGTKETQYF. CDR3 nucleotide sequence: TGCGCCAGCAGCCTCGGCCCTCCCGGGACAAAAGAGACCCAGTACTTC. This chain links TRBV4-1 with TRBJ2-5; maybe TRBD1 (6 bases). V was cut by 4 bases and J by 3 bases, with 18 bases left in between. In germline, CDR1 is MGHRA, CDR2 YSYEKL. This CDR3 has 16 amino acids.

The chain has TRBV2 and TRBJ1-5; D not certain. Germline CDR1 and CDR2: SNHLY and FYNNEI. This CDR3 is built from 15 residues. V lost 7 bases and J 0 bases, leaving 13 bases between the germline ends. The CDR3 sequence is CASTGDPFSNQPQHF. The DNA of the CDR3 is TGTGCCAGCACAGGCGACCCCTTTAGCAATCAGCCCCAGCATTTT.

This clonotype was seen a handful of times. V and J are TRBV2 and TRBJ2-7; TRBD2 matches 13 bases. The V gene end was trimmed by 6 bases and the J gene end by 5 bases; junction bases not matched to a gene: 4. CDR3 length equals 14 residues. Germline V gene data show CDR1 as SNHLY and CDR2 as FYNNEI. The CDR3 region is CASRETSGGNEQYF. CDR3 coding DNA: TGTGCCAGCAGGGAGACTAGCGGGGGGAACGAGCAGTACTTC.

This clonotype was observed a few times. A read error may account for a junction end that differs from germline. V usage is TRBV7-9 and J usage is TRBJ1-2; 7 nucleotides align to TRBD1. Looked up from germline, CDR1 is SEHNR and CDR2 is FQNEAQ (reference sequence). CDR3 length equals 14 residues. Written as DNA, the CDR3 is TGTGCCAGCAGCTTAGGTGGACAGGCGTTGGGCTACGCCTTC. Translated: CASSLGGQALGYAF.

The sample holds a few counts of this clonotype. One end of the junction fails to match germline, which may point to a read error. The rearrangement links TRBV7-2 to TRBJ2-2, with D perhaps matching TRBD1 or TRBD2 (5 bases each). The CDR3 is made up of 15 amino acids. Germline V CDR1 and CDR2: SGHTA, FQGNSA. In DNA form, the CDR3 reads TGTGCCAGCAGCTTAGCGCCGGGGCCCACCAGGGAGCTGTTTTTT. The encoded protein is CASSLAPGPTRELFF.

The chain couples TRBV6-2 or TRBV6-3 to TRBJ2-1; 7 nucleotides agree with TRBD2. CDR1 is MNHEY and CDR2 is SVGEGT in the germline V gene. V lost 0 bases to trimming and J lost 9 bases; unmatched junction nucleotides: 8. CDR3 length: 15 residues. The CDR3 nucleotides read TGTGCCAGCAGTTACTCTGGTGGGACTACTACTGAGCAGTTCTTC. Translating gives CASSYSGGTTTEQFF.

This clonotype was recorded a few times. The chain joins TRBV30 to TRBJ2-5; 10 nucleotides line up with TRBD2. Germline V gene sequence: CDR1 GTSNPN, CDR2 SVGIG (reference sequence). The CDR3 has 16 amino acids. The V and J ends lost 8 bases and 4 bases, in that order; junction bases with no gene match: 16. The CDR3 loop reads CAGNGERGGPPETQYF. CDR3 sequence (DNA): TGTGCCGGTAACGGAGAGCGGGGGGGCCCCCCAGAGACCCAGTACTTC.

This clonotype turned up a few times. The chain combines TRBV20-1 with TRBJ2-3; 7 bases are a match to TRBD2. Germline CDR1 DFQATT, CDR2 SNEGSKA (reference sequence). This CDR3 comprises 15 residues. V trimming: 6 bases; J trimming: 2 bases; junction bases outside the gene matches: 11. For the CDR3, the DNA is TGCAGTGCGAAGGTGTGGCGGGGGTTCACAGATACGCAGTATTTT. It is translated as CSAKVWRGFTDTQYF.

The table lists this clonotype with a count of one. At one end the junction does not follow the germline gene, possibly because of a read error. CDR3 region: CARSETQYF. The CDR3 region has the DNA TGTGCCAGAAGCGAGACCCAGTACTTC. The rearrangement uses TRBV9 and TRBJ2-5; D is unresolved. Germline lookup yields CDR1 SGDLS and CDR2 YYNGEE. The length of the CDR3 is 9 residues.

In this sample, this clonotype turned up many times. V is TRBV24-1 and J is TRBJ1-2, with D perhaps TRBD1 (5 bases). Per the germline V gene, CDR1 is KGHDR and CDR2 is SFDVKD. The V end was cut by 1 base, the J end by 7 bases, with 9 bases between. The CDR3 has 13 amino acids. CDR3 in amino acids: CATSDFAGLGYTF. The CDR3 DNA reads TGTGCCACCAGTGATTTTGCAGGGCTTGGCTACACCTTC.

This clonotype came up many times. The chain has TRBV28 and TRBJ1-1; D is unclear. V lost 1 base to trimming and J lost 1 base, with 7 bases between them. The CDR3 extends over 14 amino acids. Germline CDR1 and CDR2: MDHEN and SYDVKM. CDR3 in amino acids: CASSLYTGNTEAFF. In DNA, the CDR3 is TGTGCCAGCAGTTTATACACCGGGAACACTGAAGCTTTCTTT. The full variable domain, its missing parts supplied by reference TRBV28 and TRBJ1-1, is DVKVTQSSRYLVKRTGEKVFLECVQDMDHENMFWYRQDPGLGLRLIYFSYDVKMKEKGDIPEGYSVSREKKERFSLILESASTNQTSMYLCASSLYTGNTEAFFGQGTRLTVV.

As DNA, the CDR3 is TGTGCCAGCAGTGGATGGACAGTCGGTGGAGAAAAACTGTTTTTT. This encodes CASSGWTVGGEKLFF. The rearrangement uses TRBV6-1 and TRBJ1-4, with D possibly matching TRBD1 (6 bases). Trimming removed 4 bases at V and 8 bases at J, with 17 bases between. The germline V gene has CDR1 MNHNS and CDR2 SASEGT. The CDR3 has 15 amino acids.

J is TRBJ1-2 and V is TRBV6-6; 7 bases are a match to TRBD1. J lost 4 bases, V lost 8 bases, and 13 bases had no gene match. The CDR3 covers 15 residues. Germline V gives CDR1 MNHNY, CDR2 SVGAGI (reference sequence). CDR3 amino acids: CASCARDSSSYGYTF. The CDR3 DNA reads TGTGCCAGCTGCGCTCGGGACAGTAGCAGCTATGGCTACACCTTC.

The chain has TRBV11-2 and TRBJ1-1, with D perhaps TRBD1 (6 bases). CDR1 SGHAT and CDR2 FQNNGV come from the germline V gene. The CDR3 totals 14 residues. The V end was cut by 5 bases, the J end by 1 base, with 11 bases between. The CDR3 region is CASSPWTENTEAFF. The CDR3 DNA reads TGTGCCAGCAGCCCGTGGACAGAGAACACTGAAGCTTTCTTT.

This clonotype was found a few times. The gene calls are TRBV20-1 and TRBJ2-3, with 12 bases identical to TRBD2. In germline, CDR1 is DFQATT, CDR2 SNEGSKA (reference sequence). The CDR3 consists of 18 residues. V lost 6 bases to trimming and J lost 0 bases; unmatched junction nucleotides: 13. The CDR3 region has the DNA TGCAGTGCAGGTTCGGGACTAGCGGGCGGTTCTAGCACAGATACGCAGTATTTT. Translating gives CSAGSGLAGGSSTDTQYF.

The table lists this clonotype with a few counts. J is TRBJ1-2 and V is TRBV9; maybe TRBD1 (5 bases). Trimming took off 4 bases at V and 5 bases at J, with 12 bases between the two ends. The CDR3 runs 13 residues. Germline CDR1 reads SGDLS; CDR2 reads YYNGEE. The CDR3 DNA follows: TGTGCCAGCAGCCTGGGGACGGAGTATGGCTACACCTTC. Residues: CASSLGTEYGYTF.

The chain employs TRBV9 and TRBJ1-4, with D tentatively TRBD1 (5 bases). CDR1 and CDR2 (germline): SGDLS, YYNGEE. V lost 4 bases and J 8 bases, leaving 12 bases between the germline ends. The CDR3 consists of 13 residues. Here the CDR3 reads CASSHGGEEKLFF. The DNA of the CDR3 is TGTGCCAGCAGCCATGGGGGAGAAGAAAAACTGTTTTTT.

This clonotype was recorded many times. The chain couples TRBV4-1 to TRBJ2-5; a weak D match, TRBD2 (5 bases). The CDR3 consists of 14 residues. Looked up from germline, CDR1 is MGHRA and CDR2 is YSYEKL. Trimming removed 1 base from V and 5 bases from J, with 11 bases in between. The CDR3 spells CASSQAWGEETQYF. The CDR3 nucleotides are TGCGCCAGCAGCCAAGCATGGGGAGAGGAGACCCAGTACTTC.

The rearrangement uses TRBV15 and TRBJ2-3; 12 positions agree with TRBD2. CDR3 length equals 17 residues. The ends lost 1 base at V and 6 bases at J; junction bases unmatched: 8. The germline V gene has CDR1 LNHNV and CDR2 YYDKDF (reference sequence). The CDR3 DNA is TGTGCCACCAGCAGAGGAAAGGGACTAGCGGGTGATGATACGCAGTATTTT. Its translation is CATSRGKGLAGDDTQYF.